This TCR beta chain was documented in a study of cytomegalovirus exposure and HLA in healthy donors. Study-wide findings and caveats: With high specificity and sensitivity, the classifier reportedly diagnosed cytomegalovirus status. TCR beta chains numbering more than 150 were designated cytomegalovirus-associated. TCR beta sequences reportedly predicted the HLA-A and HLA-B alleles of most subjects accurately.

Primers: 60 Vbeta forward and 13 Jbeta reverse. The assay was immunoSEQ multiplex PCR, and TCRdb's table has in-frame clones only and misses some. The sample lists 200,000 to 250,000 clones; around 76% were seen once. Germline values: CDR1 SGHKS, CDR2 YYEKEE (reference sequence). The CDR3 loop spans 15 amino acids. After removal of 5 bases from V and 2 bases from J, the junction contained 5 bases not matched to a gene. The donors gave bone marrow, and they were healthy. On this clone itself: Its antigen is as yet unknown.

The receptor was isolated from a woman between 40 and 55 years old in good health and CMV-seropositive. The J gene is TRBJ2-3, the V gene TRBV5-5, with TRBD2 matching over 10 bases. The sample taken for sequencing was PBMCs. The CDR3, as DNA: TGTGCCAGCAGGTTAGCGGGAGGATACACAGATACGCAGTATTTT. Translated, it gives CASRLAGGYTDTQYF. The full variable domain, rest sourced from reference TRBV5-5 and TRBJ2-3, is DAGVTQSPTHLIKTRGQQVTLRCSPISGHKSVSWYQQVLGQGPQFIFQYYEKEERGRGNFPDRFSARQFPNYSSELNVNALLLGDSALYLCASRLAGGYTDTQYFGPGTRLTVL.